Each of the 32 T cell receptor beta chains below was sequenced from the same sample in a study of cytomegalovirus exposure and HLA in healthy donors. In the PCR, 60 Vbeta and 13 Jbeta primers were used. Method: immunoSEQ multiplex PCR; TCRdb's copy keeps in-frame clones and lacks some. The table shows some 100,000 clones, with about 68% occurring only once. The sequenced sample consisted of PBMCs. These receptors were taken from a male donor in good health and CMV-seropositive.

The CDR3 protein is CASSIYGGGTEAFF. The CDR3 coding sequence is TGTGCCAGTAGTATTTACGGGGGGGGCACTGAAGCTTTCTTT. The V call is TRBV19, the J call TRBJ1-1, with a weak D call TRBD1 (5 bases). CDR1 is LNHDA, CDR2 SQIVND, per germline (reference sequence). V was cut by 3 bases and J by 4 bases, with 12 bases left in between. This CDR3 spans 14 amino acids.

This chain uses TRBV25-1 with TRBJ1-2; 11 bases agree with TRBD1. The V gene end was trimmed by 5 bases and the J gene end by 3 bases; junction bases not matched to a gene: 8. The germline V gene encodes CDR1 MGHDK and CDR2 SYGVNS. The CDR3 spans 16 residues. In nucleotides, the CDR3 is TGTGCCAGCAGTCCCCTTCGGGGACAGGGGGACTATGGCTACACCTTC. Its translation: CASSPLRGQGDYGYTF.

This clone was counted a single time. CDR3 sequence (DNA): TGTGCCAGCAGCTTACAGGGAAATGAGCAGTTCTTC. Translating gives CASSLQGNEQFF. The chain carries TRBV7-8 and TRBJ2-1, with D possibly TRBD1 on 5 matching bases. Germline CDR1 SGHVS, CDR2 FQNEAQ. The CDR3 runs to 12 residues. The ends were cut back, 2 bases at V and 7 bases at J, with 6 bases in the middle.

The chain links TRBV27 to TRBJ2-4; a weak D match, TRBD2 (5 bases). Per germline, CDR1 MNHEY and CDR2 SMNVEV (reference sequence). The CDR3 is made up of 14 amino acids. The ends were cut back, 0 bases at V and 10 bases at J, with 13 bases in the middle. DNA of the CDR3: TGTGCCAGCAGTTTATCGAGAGGGTTGGGTATTCAGTACTTC. Encoded protein: CASSLSRGLGIQYF.

The V and J genes are TRBV28 and TRBJ2-2; the D gene is possibly TRBD2 (5 bases). Germline CDR1 MDHEN, CDR2 SYDVKM. This CDR3 contains 13 residues. With 2 bases removed from V and 6 bases from J, the gap between germline ends came to 7 bases. As DNA, the CDR3 is TGTGCCAGCAGTTTACGAGGGCCCGGGGAGCTGTTTTTT. Translating gives CASSLRGPGELFF. Based on the CDR3 plus reference TRBV28 and TRBJ2-2, the full variable domain is DVKVTQSSRYLVKRTGEKVFLECVQDMDHENMFWYRQDPGLGLRLIYFSYDVKMKEKGDIPEGYSVSREKKERFSLILESASTNQTSMYLCASSLRGPGELFFGEGSRLTVL.

This clone was picked up a small number of times. This sequence joins TRBV4-3 and TRBJ2-3; the D gene is possibly TRBD2 (6 bases). The CDR3 runs to 16 residues. Trimming left V 4 bases short and J 0 bases short, with 14 bases between. Looked up from germline, CDR1 is LGHNA and CDR2 is YSLEER. CDR3: CASSLWTGTSTDTQYF. The CDR3 nucleotides are TGCGCCAGCAGCCTCTGGACGGGGACTAGCACAGATACGCAGTATTTT.

The rearrangement joins TRBV9 to TRBJ2-7; D is possibly TRBD2 (6 bases). CDR1 SGDLS and CDR2 YYNGEE come from the germline V gene. Trimming stripped 0 bases from V and 3 bases from J, with 16 bases between. CDR3 size: 16 residues. For the CDR3, the DNA is TGTGCCAGCAGCGTAGAGGACGGGAGACAGCGCTACGAGCAGTACTTC. Its protein product is CASSVEDGRQRYEQYF.

This clone occurred once. This chain links TRBV4-3 with TRBJ1-1; D call uncertain. CDR3 length: 16 residues. CDR1 is LGHNA and CDR2 is YSLEER in the germline V gene. Trimming cost V 0 bases and J 1 base, with 12 bases left between them. The CDR3 spells CASSQEWSTANTEAFF. The CDR3 bases are TGCGCCAGCAGCCAAGAGTGGTCAACAGCGAACACTGAAGCTTTCTTT.

Points on this clone: At one end, the junction sequence differs from germline, possibly due to a read error. This chain links TRBV7-9 with TRBJ2-7, with 7 bases that match TRBD1. The CDR3 sequence is 14 residues long. In germline, CDR1 is SEHNR, CDR2 FQNEAQ (reference sequence). The CDR3: CSSLRTGDSYEQYF. DNA of the CDR3: TGTTCCAGCCTGCGGACAGGAGACTCCTACGAGCAGTACTTC.

This sequence joins TRBV9 and TRBJ1-4; no clear D. Germline assignment: CDR1 SGDLS and CDR2 YYNGEE. Trimming left V 3 bases short and J 8 bases short, with 17 bases between. The CDR3 totals 15 residues. The CDR3 region has the DNA TGTGCCAGCAGCGAGGCCTCGCGGGTCCCCGAAAAACTGTTTTTT. This codes for CASSEASRVPEKLFF.

The V call is TRBV27, the J call TRBJ2-1; 11 nucleotides match TRBD2. Trimming took 3 bases from V and 2 from J; bases not matched to a gene: 0. The germline CDR1 and CDR2 sequences are MNHEY and SMNVEV (reference sequence). The CDR3 length is 15 residues. The CDR3 here is CASSFSGGAYNEQFF. In nucleotides, the CDR3 is TGTGCCAGCAGTTTTAGCGGGGGGGCCTACAATGAGCAGTTCTTC.

The chain employs TRBV6-5 and TRBJ2-7; TRBD2 might be the D (6 bases). V lost 0 bases and J lost 7, with 19 bases in between. Germline values: CDR1 MNHEY, CDR2 SVGAGI. The length of the CDR3 is 16 residues. The CDR3 here is CASSYSYGLNAGEQYF. CDR3 DNA sequence: TGTGCCAGCAGTTACTCTTACGGACTAAATGCGGGGGAGCAGTACTTC.

The chain carries TRBV7-7 and TRBJ1-3; D uncertain. Trimming cost V 5 bases and J 1 base, with 6 bases left between them. In germline, CDR1 is SSHAT, CDR2 FNYEAQ (reference sequence). The CDR3 extends over 13 amino acids. The CDR3 DNA sequence: TGTGCCAGCAGCCCCTTTTCTGGAAACACCATATATTTT. Translated, it gives CASSPFSGNTIYF.

The chain links TRBV10-2 to TRBJ2-3, with D tentatively TRBD2 (6 bases). The germline CDR1 and CDR2 sequences are WSHSY and SAAADI. Trimming took off 1 base at V and 1 base at J, with 12 bases between the two ends. CDR3 length equals 16 residues. This CDR3 is CASSELRERGTDTQYF. CDR3 sequence (DNA): TGCGCCAGCAGTGAGTTGAGGGAGCGGGGCACAGATACGCAGTATTTT.

The rearrangement links TRBV4-2 to TRBJ1-4; D is perhaps TRBD1 (6 bases). Germline-derived CDR1 and CDR2 are LGHNA and YNFKEQ. The CDR3 covers 15 residues. Trimming stripped 0 bases from V and 8 bases from J, with 13 bases between. The CDR3 DNA follows: TGTGCCAGCAGCCAAGATACAGGGATGAAAGAAAAACTGTTTTTT. Residues: CASSQDTGMKEKLFF.

The chain couples TRBV30 to TRBJ1-6; the D is unclear. Trimming took off 4 bases at V and 0 bases at J, with 7 bases between the two ends. The CDR3 totals 14 residues. Germline loops: CDR1 GTSNPN, CDR2 SVGIG (reference sequence). The CDR3 coding sequence is TGTGCCTGGACAGGTAGCTCCTATAATTCACCCCTCCACTTT. Translated: CAWTGSSYNSPLHF.

This clone was counted a few times. The chain carries TRBV27 and TRBJ2-1, with D possibly being TRBD1 (6 bases). V was clipped by 5 bases and J by 8 bases, with 10 bases between them. Per the germline V gene, CDR1 is MNHEY and CDR2 is SMNVEV (reference sequence). The CDR3 runs to 12 residues. CDR3: CASSTGIYEQFF. The CDR3 bases are TGTGCCAGCAGTACAGGGATATATGAGCAGTTCTTC.

A few counts support this clone. The V and J genes are TRBV19 and TRBJ2-5; D is possibly TRBD2 (5 bases). From germline, CDR1 is LNHDA and CDR2 SQIVND (reference sequence). Trimming cost V 2 bases and J 3 bases, with 7 bases left between them. CDR3 size: 13 residues. CDR3 coding DNA: TGTGCCAGTAGTATATCCGGGGAAGAGACCCAGTACTTC. Protein product: CASSISGEETQYF.

The chain employs TRBV4-2 and TRBJ1-2, with D uncertain. Trimming took off 1 base at V and 0 bases at J, with 9 bases between the two ends. The CDR3 contains 15 residues. Germline V gene lookup returns CDR1 LGHNA and CDR2 YNFKEQ. Here the CDR3 DNA reads TGTGCCAGCAGCCAAGCCTATAGTTCTAACTATGGCTACACCTTC. This gives the protein CASSQAYSSNYGYTF.

The chain employs TRBV7-2 and TRBJ2-1; D ambiguous. V gave up 1 base and J gave up 5 bases, with 6 bases separating them. CDR1 SGHTA and CDR2 FQGNSA come from the germline V gene. This CDR3 has 13 residues. In DNA, the CDR3 is TGTGCCAGCAGCTTAGACAGCCACAATGAGCAGTTCTTC. It specifies CASSLDSHNEQFF.

The rearrangement joins TRBV7-8 to TRBJ1-5; D is undetermined. V lost 5 bases to trimming and J lost 1 base, with 9 bases between them. This CDR3 region has 14 residues. CDR1 is SGHVS and CDR2 is FQNEAQ in the germline V gene. This CDR3 reads CASSPRRSNQPQHF. CDR3 nucleotides: TGTGCCAGCAGCCCCAGGAGGAGCAATCAGCCCCAGCATTTT. Filled out from reference TRBV7-8 and TRBJ1-5, the complete variable domain reads GAGVSQSPRYKVAKRGQDVALRCDPISGHVSLFWYQQALGQGPEFLTYFQNEAQLDKSGLPSDRFFAERPEGSVSTLKIQRTQQEDSAVYLCASSPRRSNQPQHFGDGTRLSIL.

This chain connects TRBV30 to TRBJ2-3, with TRBD2 matching over 8 bases. The CDR3 covers 15 residues. J lost 6 bases, V lost 1 base, and 9 bases had no gene match. From germline, CDR1 is GTSNPN and CDR2 SVGIG (reference sequence). CDR3 residues: CAWSAGTRTPDTQYF. The CDR3 nucleotides are TGTGCCTGGAGTGCCGGGACTAGGACCCCGGATACGCAGTATTTT.

This chain joins TRBV7-2 and TRBJ2-3, with 8 bases lining up with TRBD2. J was trimmed by 6 bases and V by 2 bases; bases with no gene match: 4. Germline V lookup: CDR1 SGHTA, CDR2 FQGNSA. The length of the CDR3 is 14 residues. The CDR3 loop reads CASSLIGGADTQYF. The CDR3 nucleotides read TGTGCCAGCAGCTTAATCGGGGGGGCGGATACGCAGTATTTT.

The V gene is TRBV4-3, the J gene TRBJ2-5, with TRBD1 identical over 10 bases. CDR1 LGHNA and CDR2 YSLEER come from the germline V gene. The CDR3 totals 15 residues. Trimming at V came to 1 base and at J to 5 bases, leaving 4 bases not matched to a gene. The chain's CDR3 is CASSQGQGASETQYF. The CDR3 bases are TGCGCCAGCAGCCAAGGACAGGGGGCGTCGGAGACCCAGTACTTC.

This chain uses TRBV4-2 with TRBJ2-2; TRBD2 agrees at 10 bases. V was clipped by 2 bases and J by 3 bases; unmatched bases: 0. The germline V gene has CDR1 LGHNA and CDR2 YNFKEQ. The CDR3 sequence is 15 residues long. CDR3 sequence reads: CASSQLAGDTGELFF. CDR3 sequence (DNA): TGTGCCAGCAGCCAACTAGCGGGGGACACCGGGGAGCTGTTTTTT.

This clone turned up a few times. The rearrangement joins TRBV19 to TRBJ2-7, with D maybe TRBD2 (6 bases). CDR1 and CDR2 from the germline V gene are LNHDA and SQIVND (reference sequence). The CDR3 contains 15 residues. V was cut by 1 base and J by 3 bases, with 13 bases left in between. DNA of the CDR3: TGTGCCAGTAGTATAGGAGGAGGGTACGGCTACGAGCAGTACTTC. It codes for CASSIGGGYGYEQYF. Using reference TRBV19 and TRBJ2-7 for the parts outside the CDR3, the full variable domain is DGGITQSPKYLFRKEGQNVTLSCEQNLNHDAMYWYRQDPGQGLRLIYYSQIVNDFQKGDIAEGYSVSREKKESFPLTVTSAQKNPTAFYLCASSIGGGYGYEQYFGPGTRLTVT.

The rearrangement joins TRBV6-6 to TRBJ1-5; tentative D call: TRBD1 (5 bases). The germline CDR1 and CDR2 sequences are MNHNY and SVGAGI (reference sequence). V dropped 5 bases and J dropped 0 bases, with 14 bases sitting between them. CDR3 length equals 16 residues. CDR3 nucleotides: TGTGCCAGCAGTCCCCGGACACGAGATAGCAATCAGCCCCAGCATTTT. Translating it yields CASSPRTRDSNQPQHF.

The CDR3 DNA is TGTGCCAGCAGTGAACCAGAGCGACTACGAGGGCAGTACTTC. It is translated as CASSEPERLRGQYF. The chain has TRBV2 and TRBJ2-7; weak D call: TRBD2 (5 bases). The germline V gene has CDR1 SNHLY and CDR2 FYNNEI. V shed 2 bases and J shed 9 bases, with 17 bases lying between them. The CDR3 loop spans 14 amino acids.

This clone was seen more than once but under ten times. The DNA for the CDR3 is TGCGCCAGCAGCTTGGGACAGGGGGCGGGATCACCCCTCCACTTT. Its protein product is CASSLGQGAGSPLHF. The J gene is TRBJ1-6, the V gene TRBV5-1; 10 nucleotides align to TRBD1. Germline loops: CDR1 SGHRS, CDR2 YFSETQ. The CDR3 loop spans 15 amino acids. The J segment lost 10 bases and the V segment lost 0 bases, leaving 4 bases of the junction unmatched.

This chain connects TRBV7-9 to TRBJ1-2, with D hard to call. Trimming removed 4 bases from V and 7 bases from J, with 19 bases in between. CDR3 size: 15 residues. CDR1 and CDR2 (germline): SEHNR, FQNEAQ (reference sequence). In DNA form, the CDR3 reads TGTGCCAGCAGCTCCACTCGGGATTTCATCTCTGGCTACACCTTC. Translated: CASSSTRDFISGYTF.

This chain joins TRBV27 and TRBJ1-6; D is unresolved. Trimming pared 4 bases from V and 4 bases from J, leaving 14 bases between. Germline loops: CDR1 MNHEY, CDR2 SMNVEV (reference sequence). This CDR3 is 16 amino acids long. CDR3 in amino acids: CASSSRGSRYNSPLHF. CDR3 in DNA: TGTGCCAGCAGTTCGAGAGGGTCCAGGTATAATTCACCCCTCCACTTT.

The genes are TRBV30 and TRBJ2-7; 7 bases match TRBD1. Germline V gene lookup returns CDR1 GTSNPN and CDR2 SVGIG (reference sequence). The CDR3 covers 14 residues. The trim removed 1 base at V and 0 bases at J, leaving 3 bases unmatched. The CDR3 protein is CAWSGQGLSYEQYF. The CDR3 nucleotides read TGTGCCTGGAGTGGACAGGGCCTCTCCTACGAGCAGTACTTC.